This T cell receptor (beta chain) was observed in a study of lymphopenia after photon versus proton radiotherapy. V lost 4 bases, J lost 7 bases, and 14 bases lay in between. The CDR3 extends over 12 amino acids. Looked up from germline, CDR1 is SQVTM and CDR2 is ANQGSEA. Repertoires were generated with immunoSEQ multiplex PCR, while TCRdb's copy carries only in-frame clones and drops some. The table shows around 35,000 clones, with under 90% occurring only once. This specimen consisted of peripheral blood, obtained from a patient treated with photon-based radiotherapy. This rearrangement joins TRBV29-1 to TRBJ2-7; the D gene is possibly TRBD1 (6 bases). The clonotype was recovered from a man aged 50 to 60 with gastric cancer. DNA for the CDR3: TGCAGCGTTGCGAGGACAGCCGGTGAGCAGTACTTC. Residues: CSVARTAGEQYF.